The present entry profiles one TCR beta chain with its context. V lost 4 bases, J lost 2 bases, and 13 bases lay in between. Germline V lookup: CDR1 SQVTM, CDR2 ANQGSEA. The length of the CDR3 is 14 residues. Sequencing used immunoSEQ multiplex PCR; TCRdb keeps in-frame clones, though not all of them. The data hold 250,000 to 300,000 clones, with around 80% observed a single time. The data belong to a study of control samples from healthy donors and cancer patients. The chain joins TRBV29-1 to TRBJ2-3; maybe TRBD2 (6 bases). The sample comprised PBMCs. This clonotype was sampled from a woman aged 60 to 75 with lung cancer. CDR3 sequence reads: CSVVETRATDTQYF. CDR3 nucleotide sequence: TGCAGCGTTGTGGAGACTAGGGCCACAGATACGCAGTATTTT.